Here is one T cell receptor beta chain with its context. This entry comes from a study of CD8 T cells in Susac syndrome. Whole-study context: There were Susac syndrome patients who were therapy-naive at blood draw, others on corticosteroids, and others on intravenous immunoglobulin alone.

RNA in amounts of roughly 0.5 to 1 ug was reverse transcribed with random hexamers. In TCRdb, the immunoSEQ multiplex PCR reads were re-called with MiXCR into one record per CDR3 protein. The top ten clones hold 0.15% to 0.2% of a sample with 210,000 or so distinct CDR3 sequences, approximately 94% of them seen once. V gave up 2 bases and J gave up 4 bases, with 10 bases separating them. Germline V gene sequence: CDR1 DFQATT, CDR2 SNEGSKA (reference sequence). This CDR3 region has 13 residues. CD8+ and CD4+ T cells were negatively isolated; TEMRA cells were FACS-enriched. This chain joins TRBV20-1 and TRBJ2-3; possible D gene TRBD2, 5 bases. The TCR comes from a human donor with Susac syndrome. Material: CD4+ T cells from PBMCs. CDR3 protein: CSARLSDSDTQYF. CDR3 DNA: TGCAGTGCTAGACTTAGCGACTCAGATACGCAGTATTTT.